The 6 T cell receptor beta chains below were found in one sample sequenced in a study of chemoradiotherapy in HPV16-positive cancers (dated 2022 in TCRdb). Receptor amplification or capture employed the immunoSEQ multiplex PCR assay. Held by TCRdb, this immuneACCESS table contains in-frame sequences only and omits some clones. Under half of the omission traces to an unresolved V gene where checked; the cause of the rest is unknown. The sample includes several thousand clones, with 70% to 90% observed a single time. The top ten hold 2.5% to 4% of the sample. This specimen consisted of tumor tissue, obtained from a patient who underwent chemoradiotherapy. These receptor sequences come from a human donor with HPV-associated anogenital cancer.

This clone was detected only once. CDR3 nucleotide sequence: TGTGCCAGCAGCTTAGCGGGAGACGAGCAGTACTTC. Protein sequence: CASSLAGDEQYF. J is TRBJ2-7 and V is TRBV7-6, with D perhaps TRBD2 (5 bases). The V gene lost 0 bases and the J gene lost 5 bases, with 5 bases spanning the gap. The CDR3 totals 12 residues. Germline V gene data show CDR1 as SGHVS and CDR2 as FNYEAQ.

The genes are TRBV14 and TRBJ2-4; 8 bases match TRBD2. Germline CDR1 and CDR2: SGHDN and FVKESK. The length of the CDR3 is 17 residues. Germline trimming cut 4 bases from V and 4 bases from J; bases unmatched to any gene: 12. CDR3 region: CASSPTGGGTQKNIQYF. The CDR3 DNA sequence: TGTGCCAGCAGCCCTACGGGAGGGGGGACACAAAAAAACATTCAGTACTTC.

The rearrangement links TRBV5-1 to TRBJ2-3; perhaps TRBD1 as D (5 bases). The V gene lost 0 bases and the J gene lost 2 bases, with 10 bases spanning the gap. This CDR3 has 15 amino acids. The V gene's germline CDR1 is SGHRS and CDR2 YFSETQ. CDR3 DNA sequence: TGCGCCAGCAGCTTGGAACATGGGGCCACAGATACGCAGTATTTT. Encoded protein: CASSLEHGATDTQYF.

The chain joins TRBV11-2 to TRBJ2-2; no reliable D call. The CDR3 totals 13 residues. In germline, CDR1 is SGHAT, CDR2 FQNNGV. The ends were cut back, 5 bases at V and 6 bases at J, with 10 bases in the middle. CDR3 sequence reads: CASSPTWPGELFF. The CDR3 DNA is TGTGCCAGCAGCCCCACCTGGCCCGGGGAGCTGTTTTTT.

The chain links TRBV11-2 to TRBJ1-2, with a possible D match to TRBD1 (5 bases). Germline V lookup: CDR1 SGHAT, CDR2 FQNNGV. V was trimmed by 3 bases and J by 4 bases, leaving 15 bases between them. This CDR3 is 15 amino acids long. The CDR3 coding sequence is TGTGCCAGCAGCTTGTCTTTGGGGGATGTCTATGGCTACACCTTC. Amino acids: CASSLSLGDVYGYTF.

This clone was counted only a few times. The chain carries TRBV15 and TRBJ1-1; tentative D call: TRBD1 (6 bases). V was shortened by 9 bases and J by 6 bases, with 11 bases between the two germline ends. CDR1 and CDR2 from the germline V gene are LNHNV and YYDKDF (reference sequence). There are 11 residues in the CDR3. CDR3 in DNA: TGTGCCACGAAAACAGGGCCTGAAGCTTTCTTT. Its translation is CATKTGPEAFF.